These 7 T cell receptor beta chains were sequenced from one sample in a study of T cell repertoires in aging, cancer and after chemotherapy. Rearranged V-D-J TRB sequences were amplified with a mixed TRB-A/B primer pool. TCRdb ran MiXCR on the multiplex PCR reads and lists one entry per CDR3 protein. Here the sample spans 13,000 or so distinct CDR3 sequences, roughly 26% being singletons. The template was genomic DNA from peripheral blood, not RNA. What was sequenced was blood. The origin of the receptors is a human donor in good health.

This clonotype is classed as medium-sized. The chain uses TRBV18 and TRBJ2-7, with D perhaps matching TRBD1 (7 bases). Trimming left V 2 bases short and J 6 bases short, with 17 bases between. The CDR3 consists of 15 residues. The germline V gene encodes CDR1 KGHSH and CDR2 LQKENI. In DNA, the CDR3 is TGTGCCAGCTCACCAGGGCAGGGGGGAATGTTCGAGCAGTACGTC. As protein: CASSPGQGGMFEQYV.

The J gene is TRBJ1-2, the V gene TRBV10-3; D may be TRBD1 (6 bases). V was pared by 5 bases and J by 8 bases, with 21 bases between. The CDR3 has 15 residues. Germline CDR1 reads ENHRY; CDR2 reads SYGVKD. CDR3 sequence reads: CAISPDGGPAPGYTF. For the CDR3, the DNA is TGTGCCATCAGTCCGGACGGGGGGCCGGCGCCAGGCTACACCTTC.

The rearrangement joins TRBV28 to TRBJ2-7, with no clear D. The length of the CDR3 is 12 residues. Trimming removed 4 bases at V and 4 bases at J, with 8 bases between. CDR1 is MDHEN and CDR2 is SYDVKM in the germline V gene. The CDR3 reads CASSSLGYEQYF. CDR3 DNA: TGTGCCAGCAGTTCCCTCGGGTACGAGCAGTACTTC.

This clonotype ranks as medium-sized. The chain recombines TRBV12-3 or TRBV12-4 with TRBJ1-1; no clear D gene. The CDR3 runs to 16 residues. Trimming left V 0 bases short and J 1 base short, with 12 bases between. As DNA, the CDR3 is TGTGCCAGCAGTTTAGCGGATGTGGGCCAGAACACTGAAGCTTTCTTT. Protein sequence: CASSLADVGQNTEAFF.

The CDR3 bases are TGCGCCAGCAGCCCGGCGGGCACAGATACGCAGTATTTT. It is translated as CASSPAGTDTQYF. This rearrangement joins TRBV5-1 to TRBJ2-3, with D hard to call. Germline CDR1 reads SGHRS; CDR2 reads YFSETQ. The V end lost 4 bases, the J end lost 1 base, and 7 bases lay between the germline ends. This CDR3 is 13 amino acids long.

The chain carries TRBV20-1 and TRBJ2-7, with D tentatively TRBD1 (6 bases). Germline CDR1 DFQATT, CDR2 SNEGSKA (reference sequence). The CDR3 loop spans 11 amino acids. Deletions cut 7 bases from V and 5 bases from J, with 12 bases between. The chain's CDR3 is CSVAQGNEQYV. In nucleotides, the CDR3 is TGCAGTGTAGCACAGGGAAACGAGCAGTACGTC.

Relative to its sample, this clonotype is medium-sized. The chain links TRBV6-5 to TRBJ1-2; D not resolved. V was cut by 0 bases and J by 8 bases, with 10 bases left in between. The V gene's germline CDR1 is MNHEY and CDR2 SVGAGI. This CDR3 has 13 amino acids. The CDR3 sequence is CASSYSRRGGYTF. CDR3 DNA sequence: TGTGCCAGCAGTTACTCAAGAAGAGGAGGCTACACCTTC.